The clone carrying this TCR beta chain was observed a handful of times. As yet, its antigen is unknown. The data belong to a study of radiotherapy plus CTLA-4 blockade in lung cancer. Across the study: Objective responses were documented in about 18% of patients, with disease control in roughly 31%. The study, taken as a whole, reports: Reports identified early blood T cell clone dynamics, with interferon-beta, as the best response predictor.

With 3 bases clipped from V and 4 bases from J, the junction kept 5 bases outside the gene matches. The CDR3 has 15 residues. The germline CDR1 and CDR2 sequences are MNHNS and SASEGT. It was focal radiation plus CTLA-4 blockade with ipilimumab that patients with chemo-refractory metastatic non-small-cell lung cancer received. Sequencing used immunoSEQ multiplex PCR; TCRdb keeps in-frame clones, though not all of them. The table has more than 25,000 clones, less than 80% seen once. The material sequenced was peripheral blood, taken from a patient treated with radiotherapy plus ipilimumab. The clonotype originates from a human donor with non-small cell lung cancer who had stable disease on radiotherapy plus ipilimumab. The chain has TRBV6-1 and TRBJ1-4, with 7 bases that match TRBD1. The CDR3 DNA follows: TGTGCCAGCAGTGATGGACAGGCAGTTAATGAAAAACTGTTTTTT. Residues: CASSDGQAVNEKLFF.